The T cell receptor (beta chain) described here comes from a study of T cell changes during pregnancy in multiple sclerosis. The V and J ends lost 1 base and 9 bases, in that order; junction bases with no gene match: 3. The germline gives CDR1 SGHTA, CDR2 FQGNSA. The CDR3 totals 13 residues. Sequencing was performed with immunoSEQ multiplex PCR; in TCRdb, only in-frame clones are kept and a portion is missing. The data hold about 83,000 clones, with approximately 90% observed a single time. The V gene is TRBV7-2, the J gene TRBJ2-1; the match to TRBD1 covers 7 bases. This clonotype was sampled from a female donor in good health, serving as a control in a pregnancy study. Some clones in this sample may be carry-over from other donors' samples. This specimen was PBMCs, taken in the first trimester of pregnancy. Here the CDR3 reads CASSLGTGSEQFF. The DNA of the CDR3 is TGTGCCAGCAGCTTAGGGACAGGATCTGAGCAGTTCTTC.